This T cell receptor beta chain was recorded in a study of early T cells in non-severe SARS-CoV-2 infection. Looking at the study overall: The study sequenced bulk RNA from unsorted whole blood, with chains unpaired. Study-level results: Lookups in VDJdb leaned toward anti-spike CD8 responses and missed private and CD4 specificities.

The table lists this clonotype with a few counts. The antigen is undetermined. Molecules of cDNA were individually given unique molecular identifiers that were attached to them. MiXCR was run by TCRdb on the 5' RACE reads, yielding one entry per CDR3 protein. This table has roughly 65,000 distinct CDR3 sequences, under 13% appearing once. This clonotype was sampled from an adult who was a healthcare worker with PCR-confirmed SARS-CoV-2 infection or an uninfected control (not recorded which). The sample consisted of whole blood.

CDR3 DNA: TGCGCCAGCAGTCTGGGACTAGTGGATGAGCAGTTCTTC. Encoded protein: CASSLGLVDEQFF. The V gene is TRBV4-1, the J gene TRBJ2-1, with 8 positions matching TRBD2. V shed 6 bases and J 8 bases; nucleotides not matched to a gene: 6. The length of the CDR3 is 13 residues. Germline V gene lookup returns CDR1 MGHRA and CDR2 YSYEKL.